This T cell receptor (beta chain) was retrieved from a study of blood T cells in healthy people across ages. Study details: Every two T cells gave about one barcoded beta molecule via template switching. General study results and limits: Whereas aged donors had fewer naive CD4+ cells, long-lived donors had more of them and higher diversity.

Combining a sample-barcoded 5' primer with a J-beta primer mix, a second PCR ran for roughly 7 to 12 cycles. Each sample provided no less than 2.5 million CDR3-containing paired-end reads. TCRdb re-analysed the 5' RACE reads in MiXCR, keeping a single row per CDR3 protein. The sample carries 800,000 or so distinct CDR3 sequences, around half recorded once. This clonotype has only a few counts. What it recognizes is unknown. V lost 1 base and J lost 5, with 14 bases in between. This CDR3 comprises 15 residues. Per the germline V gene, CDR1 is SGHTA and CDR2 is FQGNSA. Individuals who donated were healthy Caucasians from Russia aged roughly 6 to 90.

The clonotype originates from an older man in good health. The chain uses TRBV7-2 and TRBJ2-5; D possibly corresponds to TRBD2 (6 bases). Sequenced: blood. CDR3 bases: TGTGCCAGCAGCTTAGTGAACGGGAGAGGGGAGACCCAGTACTTC. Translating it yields CASSLVNGRGETQYF.